This T cell receptor beta chain is from a study of blood T cell repertoires in COVID-19. On the study more broadly: Samples taken during acute and convalescent COVID-19 were collected in the United States, Italy and Spain.

Germline lookup yields CDR1 MNHEY and CDR2 SVGEGT. The CDR3 runs to 15 residues. Trimming left V 1 base short and J 2 bases short, with 8 bases between. Only in-frame clones appear in the TCRdb table, and some are missing; sequencing was by immunoSEQ multiplex PCR. The table shows around 89,000 clones, with about three quarters occurring only once. The V and J genes are TRBV6-2 or TRBV6-3 and TRBJ2-2; D not certain. The sequence came from a woman aged 80 or older with acute or convalescent COVID-19. The source material was peripheral blood. For the CDR3, the DNA is TGTGCCAGCAGTTACTATCCGTTCAACACCGGGGAGCTGTTTTTT. Its protein is CASSYYPFNTGELFF.